This T cell receptor (beta chain) was documented in a study of blood T cell repertoires in COVID-19. Across the whole study: Samples of COVID-19 (acute and convalescent) were obtained from the United States, Italy and Spain. From T cells, B-cell-depleted T cells, or PBMCs came the material, which was cDNA or gDNA.

Concerning this clone: Other DNA sequences of this sample code for an identical CDR3.

The CDR3 runs 13 residues. V was pared by 4 bases and J by 6 bases, with 2 bases of the junction left unmatched. The germline V gene has CDR1 SGHTA and CDR2 FQGNSA. Original processing notes: Nucleated cell counts were estimated from reference gene primer amplification. Using immunoSEQ multiplex PCR, the repertoire was profiled, and TCRdb retains in-frame clones only, with some absent. V, J and clone size are those of that table, while D and trimming were read from the DNA. This sample has 150,000 or so clones, with roughly 86% found just once. The chain joins TRBV7-2 to TRBJ1-5; 8 bases are a match to TRBD1. The source material was peripheral blood. The TCR comes from a human donor with acute or convalescent COVID-19. The donor label of this sample is uncertain. CDR3 region: CASSSDRAQPQHF. For the CDR3, the DNA is TGTGCCAGCAGCTCGGACAGGGCTCAGCCCCAGCATTTT.